The source of this TCR beta chain is a study of cytomegalovirus exposure and HLA in healthy donors. In the case of this clone: Its antigen is currently unknown.

Germline lookup yields CDR1 SQVTM and CDR2 ANQGSEA. This CDR3 has 12 amino acids. Study findings and constraints: For TCR beta chains, V- and J-gene trimming was later linked to a missense DCLRE1C variant. Links to common viral pathogens appeared, in a later analysis, for several of the most significant clusters. High sensitivity and specificity were reportedly achieved when the classifier diagnosed cytomegalovirus status. The availability of immune exposure information extended only to CMV serostatus.

PCR amplification relied on 60 Vbeta primers (plus 13 Jbeta primers). Measured with immunoSEQ multiplex PCR; TCRdb has only the in-frame clones, and not every one. The data hold around 140,000 clones, with 75% to 85% observed a single time. The TCR comes from a man aged 40-49 years in good health and CMV-seronegative. The sequencing sample was made of PBMCs. The chain has TRBV29-1 and TRBJ2-5, with 7 bases identical to TRBD1. The DNA end is a closer match to TRBJ2-7, so the J assignment may be wrong. The CDR3: CSVEGQGDEQYF. The CDR3 region has the DNA TGCAGCGTTGAAGGGCAGGGGGACGAGCAGTACTTC.